Reported below is one T cell receptor beta chain. Its antigen is unknown. The data were obtained in a study of T cell responses to AZD1222 COVID-19 vaccine. Points from the study as a whole: Repertoire sampling was restricted to post-peak T cell response timepoints. Recipients of two AZD1222 doses showed rising Spike-specific TCR breadth and depth.

Assay used: immunoSEQ multiplex PCR; TCRdb lists only in-frame clones, some missing. This table has about 76,000 clones, more than 90% appearing once. The V end was cut by 3 bases, the J end by 6 bases, with 4 bases between. The CDR3 totals 11 residues. The germline gives CDR1 SGHTA, CDR2 FQGNSA. This sample comprised peripheral blood, obtained on day 0 of AZD1222 vaccination. The gene calls are TRBV7-2 and TRBJ2-3; D unresolved. The sequence derives from an adult in good health. The CDR3 reads CASSFGDTQYF. CDR3 sequence (DNA): TGTGCCAGCAGCTTCGGGGATACGCAGTATTTT.